The 25 T cell receptor beta chains presented below share a single source sample, sequenced in a study of T cells expressing NK-cell markers. TCRdb reprocessed the 5' RACE reads, keeping one entry per CDR3 protein, no DNA. The sample yields approximately 460,000 distinct CDR3 sequences, of which the top ten take up more than 7%. The sample was blood T cells: a sorted CD56 or NKG2C T cell subset, CD4+ or CD8+ T cells, or bulk PBMC T cells (not recorded which). The source of these receptors is a woman aged 18 to 75 in good health.

The chain is built from TRBV7-2 and TRBJ2-7; TCRdb indicates TRBD1, and absent DNA this call remains unverified. The germline CDR1 and CDR2 sequences are SGHTA and FQGNSA. There are 14 residues in the CDR3. CDR3 sequence: CASSPRGKGYEQYF.

The chain recombines TRBV27 with TRBJ2-1; TCRdb indicates TRBD2, and absent DNA this call remains unverified. The V gene's germline CDR1 is MNHEY and CDR2 SMNVEV (reference sequence). The CDR3 runs 13 residues. CDR3: CASSLGTRNEQFF.

The rearrangement links TRBV12-3 or TRBV12-4 to TRBJ2-1; TCRdb outputs TRBD1, but without DNA this stays unchecked. The CDR3 covers 14 residues. CDR3 amino acids: CASGRDRDYNEQFF.

CDR3 in amino acids: CSVEGDSLRGANVLTF. This rearrangement joins TRBV29-1 to TRBJ2-6. CDR1 SQVTM and CDR2 ANQGSEA come from the germline V gene. The CDR3 spans 16 residues.

This chain connects TRBV28 to TRBJ2-7. The CDR3 is 16 amino acids. Germline V CDR1 and CDR2: MDHEN, SYDVKM. CDR3 sequence: CASSFSHAGVSYEQYF.

The chain combines TRBV10-3 with TRBJ2-1. This CDR3 is built from 14 residues. Germline V gene sequence: CDR1 ENHRY, CDR2 SYGVKD. The CDR3 reads CAIRQDWAYNEQFF.

The genes are TRBV5-1 and TRBJ2-7; TCRdb's D gene call, TRBD1, goes unchecked for lack of DNA. Per the germline V gene, CDR1 is SGHRS and CDR2 is YFSETQ. This CDR3 has 16 residues. The CDR3 here is CASSLSPAFTPYEQYF.

V and J are TRBV6-4 and TRBJ2-1; TCRdb proposes TRBD2, but this gene call is untestable without DNA. Germline assignment: CDR1 MRHNA and CDR2 SNTAGT. The CDR3 totals 13 residues. The CDR3 region is CASSPGLYNEQFF.

J is TRBJ2-2 and V is TRBV7-9; TCRdb's D gene call, TRBD1, goes unchecked for lack of DNA. Germline V gene sequence: CDR1 SEHNR, CDR2 FQNEAQ (reference sequence). The CDR3 sequence is 14 residues long. CDR3 in amino acids: CASSPQGYTGELFF.

J is TRBJ1-3 and V is TRBV20-1; TCRdb's D gene call, TRBD1, goes unchecked for lack of DNA. The CDR3 covers 17 residues. Germline CDR1 and CDR2: DFQATT and SNEGSKA (reference sequence). The CDR3 protein is CSARNPPSDRAGNTIYF.

This sequence joins TRBV14 and TRBJ2-7; TCRdb indicates TRBD1, and absent DNA this call remains unverified. The germline gives CDR1 SGHDN, CDR2 FVKESK. The CDR3 spans 12 residues. The CDR3: CASSPGTGEQYF. Full variable domain (rest looked up from reference TRBV14 and TRBJ2-7): EAGVTQFPSHSVIEKGQTVTLRCDPISGHDNLYWYRRVMGKEIKFLLHFVKESKQDESGMPNNRFLAERTGGTYSTLKVQPAELEDSGVYFCASSPGTGEQYFGPGTRLTVT.

The chain uses TRBV28 and TRBJ2-5; TCRdb's assignment of TRBD1 cannot be checked, as there is no DNA. Germline-derived CDR1 and CDR2 are MDHEN and SYDVKM. This CDR3 has 15 residues. CDR3 amino acids: CASSLPQGARETQYF.

The V call is TRBV19, the J call TRBJ2-1; the TCRdb call, TRBD1, lacks DNA for checking. Germline-derived CDR1 and CDR2 are LNHDA and SQIVND (reference sequence). This CDR3 region has 13 residues. CDR3 sequence: CASRDSPQNEQFF.

This chain joins TRBV10-3 and TRBJ2-7; TCRdb lists TRBD1, though no DNA is available to test this call. Germline lookup yields CDR1 ENHRY and CDR2 SYGVKD. CDR3 length equals 12 residues. The CDR3 spells CAISGTGTEQYF.

This chain connects TRBV20-1 to TRBJ2-2. The CDR3 spans 15 residues. CDR1 is DFQATT and CDR2 is SNEGSKA in the germline V gene (reference sequence). The CDR3 region is CSARGGWTNTGELFF.

V is TRBV5-6 and J is TRBJ1-5; without DNA, the TCRdb call of TRBD1 cannot be checked. This CDR3 has 17 amino acids. Germline V gene data show CDR1 as SGHDT and CDR2 as YYEEEE. The CDR3: CASSLGAGQGAGYPQHF.

The chain carries TRBV7-9 and TRBJ2-2. The CDR3 contains 15 residues. Germline loops: CDR1 SEHNR, CDR2 FQNEAQ (reference sequence). The CDR3 spells CAILQQAIDTGELFF.

V and J are TRBV4-3 and TRBJ1-1; absent DNA, TCRdb's TRBD1 call cannot be checked. The CDR3 sequence is 18 residues long. Germline V gives CDR1 LGHNA, CDR2 YSLEER. CDR3 sequence reads: CASSQDEVAGGGSTEAFF.

The chain links TRBV20-1 to TRBJ1-2; TCRdb calls TRBD1, which cannot be checked without DNA. This CDR3 is 13 amino acids long. The V gene's germline CDR1 is DFQATT and CDR2 SNEGSKA (reference sequence). The CDR3 loop is CSARPGQQYGYTF.

The gene calls are TRBV7-3 and TRBJ2-5; the TCRdb call, TRBD1, lacks DNA for checking. This CDR3 contains 13 residues. CDR1 SGHTA and CDR2 FQGTGA come from the germline V gene. The CDR3 loop is CASSLRGGETQYF.

The chain uses TRBV28 and TRBJ2-2. Germline V gene sequence: CDR1 MDHEN, CDR2 SYDVKM. The CDR3 length is 13 residues. CDR3: CASSPIGTGELFF. Combining the CDR3 with reference TRBV28 and TRBJ2-2 gives the whole variable domain DVKVTQSSRYLVKRTGEKVFLECVQDMDHENMFWYRQDPGLGLRLIYFSYDVKMKEKGDIPEGYSVSREKKERFSLILESASTNQTSMYLCASSPIGTGELFFGEGSRLTVL.

The gene calls are TRBV7-3 and TRBJ2-3; the TCRdb D gene call, TRBD2, has no DNA to confirm it. The CDR3 is 16 amino acids. The germline V gene has CDR1 SGHTA and CDR2 FQGTGA. The CDR3 sequence: CASSPRPLAGGDTQYF.

The gene calls are TRBV5-1 and TRBJ2-1; without DNA, the TCRdb call of TRBD2 cannot be checked. This CDR3 is 13 amino acids long. Germline V gives CDR1 SGHRS, CDR2 YFSETQ. The CDR3 loop reads CASSAGRGNEQFF.

The chain recombines TRBV12-3 or TRBV12-4 with TRBJ1-1. This CDR3 is 13 amino acids long. The CDR3 region is CASSSRGGRGAFF.

The CDR3 loop is CSANRLAGGQQEEQYF. V is TRBV20-1 and J is TRBJ2-7; checking the TCRdb D call of TRBD2 is not possible without DNA. CDR1 and CDR2 (germline): DFQATT, SNEGSKA (reference sequence). CDR3 size: 16 residues.